The 30 T cell receptor beta chains listed next were all sequenced from one sample in a study of CXCR3-negative and CXCR3-positive naive CD8 T cells. Preparation of TRB cDNA libraries relied on 5' RACE carrying UMI labels. TCRdb reworked the 5' RACE reads into one entry per CDR3 protein, no DNA. This listing includes about 56,000 distinct CDR3 sequences. What was sequenced was memory CD8+ T cells from blood. All receptors come from a human donor in good health. Some clones in this sample may be carry-over from other donors' samples.

The J gene is TRBJ2-1, the V gene TRBV7-3; TCRdb names TRBD2, which stays unverified in the absence of DNA. The germline V gene has CDR1 SGHTA and CDR2 FQGTGA. The CDR3 length is 16 residues. The CDR3 here is CASSFGLAPIQNEQFF. The complete variable domain, with remaining parts taken from reference TRBV7-3 and TRBJ2-1, reads GAGVSQTPSNKVTEKGKYVELRCDPISGHTALYWYRQSLGQGPEFLIYFQGTGAADDSGLPNDRFFAVRPEGSVSTLKIQRTERGDSAVYLCASSFGLAPIQNEQFFGPGTRLTVL.

The chain recombines TRBV25-1 with TRBJ1-2; lacking DNA, the TRBD1 call made by TCRdb goes unchecked. There are 13 residues in the CDR3. Looked up from germline, CDR1 is MGHDK and CDR2 is SYGVNS. CDR3 amino acids: CASQKGATGGYTF.

The chain is built from TRBV12-3 or TRBV12-4 and TRBJ2-7. The length of the CDR3 is 12 residues. The chain's CDR3 is CASSSLNYEQYF.

The CDR3 sequence is CSVDIVVGSEQFF. V usage is TRBV29-1 and J usage is TRBJ2-1; TCRdb's D call of TRBD2 is untestable without DNA. This CDR3 contains 13 residues. Germline assignment: CDR1 SQVTM and CDR2 ANQGSEA.

The chain recombines TRBV5-1 with TRBJ2-2; as DNA is missing, the TRBD2 call by TCRdb cannot be tested. CDR1 is SGHRS, CDR2 YFSETQ, per germline. This CDR3 comprises 14 residues. This CDR3 reads CASSRRENTGELFF.

The chain is built from TRBV15 and TRBJ2-7; TCRdb lists TRBD1, though no DNA is available to test this call. CDR1 and CDR2 (germline): LNHNV, YYDKDF (reference sequence). This CDR3 region has 14 residues. CDR3 sequence: CATSRARGDYEQYF.

The chain is built from TRBV29-1 and TRBJ2-1; without DNA, the TCRdb call of TRBD2 cannot be checked. Germline CDR1 SQVTM, CDR2 ANQGSEA. The CDR3 extends over 14 amino acids. CDR3 sequence: CSAEGRAEYNDQFF.

The rearrangement joins TRBV2 to TRBJ2-7; without DNA, the TCRdb call of TRBD2 cannot be checked. This CDR3 is 13 amino acids long. CDR1 and CDR2 from the germline V gene are SNHLY and FYNNEI. The chain's CDR3 is CASSELAGDEQYF. Full variable domain (outside the CDR3, taken from reference TRBV2 and TRBJ2-7): EPEVTQTPSHQVTQMGQEVILRCVPISNHLYFYWYRQILGQKVEFLVSFYNNEISEKSEIFDDQFSVERPDGSNFTLKIRSTKLEDSAMYFCASSELAGDEQYFGPGTRLTVT.

The CDR3 sequence is CASSDPPPGRGTGELFF. V and J are TRBV19 and TRBJ2-2; TCRdb names TRBD1, which stays unverified in the absence of DNA. The germline V gene encodes CDR1 LNHDA and CDR2 SQIVND (reference sequence). The CDR3 extends over 17 amino acids.

The gene calls are TRBV28 and TRBJ2-7; TCRdb's assignment of TRBD2 cannot be checked, as there is no DNA. Germline V CDR1 and CDR2: MDHEN, SYDVKM. The CDR3 runs to 15 residues. CDR3 residues: CASSFKGTSGYEQYF.

This clonotype is identified as medium-sized from frequency. The rearrangement links TRBV20-1 to TRBJ1-2; absent DNA, TCRdb's TRBD1 call cannot be checked. CDR3 length equals 15 residues. Germline-derived CDR1 and CDR2 are DFQATT and SNEGSKA (reference sequence). The CDR3 spells CSARDSRQGNYGYTF.

The V gene is TRBV12-3 or TRBV12-4, the J gene TRBJ1-1; TCRdb indicates TRBD1, and absent DNA this call remains unverified. There are 14 residues in the CDR3. This chain's CDR3 is CASSLGGANTEAFF.

The V gene is TRBV29-1, the J gene TRBJ2-3; lacking DNA, the TRBD1 call made by TCRdb goes unchecked. The CDR3 is 11 amino acids. The germline V gene encodes CDR1 SQVTM and CDR2 ANQGSEA. The CDR3 here is CSGKQGNTQYF.

V and J are TRBV9 and TRBJ2-7; the D call of TRBD1 rests on TCRdb alone, since no DNA is present to check it. CDR3 length: 16 amino acids. Germline values: CDR1 SGDLS, CDR2 YYNGEE. The CDR3 protein is CASSVVAGTGIREQYF. The variable domain in full, with the rest retrieved from reference TRBV9 and TRBJ2-7, is DSGVTQTPKHLITATGQRVTLRCSPRSGDLSVYWYQQSLDQGLQFLIQYYNGEERAKGNILERFSAQQFPDLHSELNLSSLELGDSALYFCASSVVAGTGIREQYFGPGTRLTVT.

This chain links TRBV7-3 with TRBJ1-1; checking the TCRdb D call of TRBD1 is not possible without DNA. The CDR3 extends over 15 amino acids. CDR1 is SGHTA, CDR2 FQGTGA, per germline. CDR3 region: CASSQDGQVNTEAFF.

The chain uses TRBV12-5 and TRBJ2-7; as DNA is missing, the TRBD1 call by TCRdb cannot be tested. The germline V gene has CDR1 LGHNT and CDR2 FRNRAP. This CDR3 has 14 residues. The CDR3 protein is CASGFSTGWYEQYF.

The chain employs TRBV12-3 or TRBV12-4 and TRBJ2-6. This CDR3 contains 14 residues. CDR3 region: CASRPVSGANVLTF.

By frequency, this clonotype registers large. The CDR3 loop reads CATSPQTGSAYEQYF. The chain joins TRBV15 to TRBJ2-7. CDR1 LNHNV and CDR2 YYDKDF come from the germline V gene (reference sequence). This CDR3 contains 15 residues.

The chain has TRBV29-1 and TRBJ2-2; TCRdb outputs TRBD2, but without DNA this stays unchecked. CDR1 is SQVTM and CDR2 is ANQGSEA in the germline V gene. The CDR3 runs 14 residues. The CDR3 is CSVETSPNTGELFF.

The V and J genes are TRBV29-1 and TRBJ2-3; there is no DNA to check the TCRdb D call of TRBD1. There are 12 residues in the CDR3. The germline CDR1 and CDR2 sequences are SQVTM and ANQGSEA. The CDR3 is CSVEALGRVKYF.

The rearrangement uses TRBV29-1 and TRBJ2-5; TCRdb reports TRBD1, a call that lacks DNA to check it against. Germline V gene sequence: CDR1 SQVTM, CDR2 ANQGSEA. This CDR3 contains 13 residues. The CDR3 loop is CSVVQGGQETQYF.

The CDR3 loop reads CSVNLGTSQTYEQYF. V and J are TRBV29-1 and TRBJ2-7; the TRBD1 assignment by TCRdb is unverifiable without DNA. Germline values: CDR1 SQVTM, CDR2 ANQGSEA. The CDR3 spans 15 residues.

J is TRBJ2-1 and V is TRBV29-1; with no DNA, the TCRdb D assignment of TRBD1 cannot be verified. The CDR3 is made up of 14 amino acids. Germline values: CDR1 SQVTM, CDR2 ANQGSEA. CDR3 sequence: CSVVNRELSIEQFF.

The chain joins TRBV28 to TRBJ2-5; TCRdb's D call, TRBD1, is unchecked because there is no DNA. Germline CDR1 is MDHEN and CDR2 is SYDVKM. There are 16 residues in the CDR3. CDR3 in amino acids: CASSPGTVSGPETQYF.

This chain connects TRBV5-1 to TRBJ2-1; TCRdb indicates TRBD1, and absent DNA this call remains unverified. This CDR3 spans 17 amino acids. Per the germline V gene, CDR1 is SGHRS and CDR2 is YFSETQ. The CDR3 here is CASSPPGGESSYNEQFF. The complete variable domain, with remaining parts taken from reference TRBV5-1 and TRBJ2-1, reads KAGVTQTPRYLIKTRGQQVTLSCSPISGHRSVSWYQQTPGQGLQFLFEYFSETQRNKGNFPGRFSGRQFSNSRSEMNVSTLELGDSALYLCASSPPGGESSYNEQFFGPGTRLTVL.

The rearrangement joins TRBV9 to TRBJ2-3; checking the TCRdb D call of TRBD2 is not possible without DNA. Germline assignment: CDR1 SGDLS and CDR2 YYNGEE. The CDR3 is 17 amino acids. The CDR3 here is CASSVRSGGAGTDTQYF. The complete variable domain, with remaining parts taken from reference TRBV9 and TRBJ2-3, reads DSGVTQTPKHLITATGQRVTLRCSPRSGDLSVYWYQQSLDQGLQFLIQYYNGEERAKGNILERFSAQQFPDLHSELNLSSLELGDSALYFCASSVRSGGAGTDTQYFGPGTRLTVL.

The chain couples TRBV7-6 to TRBJ2-1; TCRdb selects TRBD2, and the lack of DNA leaves this call unchecked. CDR1 SGHVS and CDR2 FNYEAQ come from the germline V gene. CDR3 length: 16 residues. CDR3 in amino acids: CASSTTRASSYNEQFF.

This sequence joins TRBV20-1 and TRBJ2-7; TCRdb names TRBD2, which stays unverified in the absence of DNA. The germline V gene encodes CDR1 DFQATT and CDR2 SNEGSKA (reference sequence). CDR3 size: 14 residues. The chain's CDR3 is CGASPSVDSYEQYF.

The chain is built from TRBV6-6 and TRBJ2-5; TCRdb reports TRBD1, a call that lacks DNA to check it against. The germline V gene has CDR1 MNHNY and CDR2 SVGAGI (reference sequence). CDR3 length: 16 residues. The CDR3 region is CASSYPYRENQETQYF.

V and J are TRBV11-2 and TRBJ2-3; TCRdb gives TRBD1 as the D gene, but with no DNA this cannot be confirmed. The CDR3 sequence is 16 residues long. Germline V gene lookup returns CDR1 SGHAT and CDR2 FQNNGV. CDR3 protein: CASSFPRAGPTDTQYF. Variable domain in full (rest from reference TRBV11-2 and TRBJ2-3): EAGVAQSPRYKIIEKRQSVAFWCNPISGHATLYWYQQILGQGPKLLIQFQNNGVVDDSQLPKDRFSAERLKGVDSTLKIQPAKLEDSAVYLCASSFPRAGPTDTQYFGPGTRLTVL.